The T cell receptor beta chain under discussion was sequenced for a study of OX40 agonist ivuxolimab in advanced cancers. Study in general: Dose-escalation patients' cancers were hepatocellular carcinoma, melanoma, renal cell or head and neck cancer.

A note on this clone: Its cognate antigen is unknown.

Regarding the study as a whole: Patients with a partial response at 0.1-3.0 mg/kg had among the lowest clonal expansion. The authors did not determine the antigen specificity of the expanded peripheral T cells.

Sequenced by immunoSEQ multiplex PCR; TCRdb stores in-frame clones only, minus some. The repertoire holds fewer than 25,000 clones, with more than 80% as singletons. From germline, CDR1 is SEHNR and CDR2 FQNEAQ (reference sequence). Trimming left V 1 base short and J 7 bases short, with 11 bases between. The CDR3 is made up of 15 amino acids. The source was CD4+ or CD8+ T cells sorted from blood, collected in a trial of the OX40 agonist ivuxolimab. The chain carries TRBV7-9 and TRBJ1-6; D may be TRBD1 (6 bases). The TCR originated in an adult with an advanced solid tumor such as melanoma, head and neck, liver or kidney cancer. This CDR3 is CASSLGDRPNSPLHF. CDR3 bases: TGTGCCAGCAGCTTAGGCGACAGGCCGAATTCACCCCTCCACTTT.